This TCR beta chain was sequenced for a study of STAT5B mutations in CD4+ large granular lymphocyte leukemia. Study-level information: Among healthy controls, a particular HLA allele went with more CDR3 'QG' motifs.

There are 13 residues in the CDR3. Germline values: CDR1 SEHNR, CDR2 FQNEAQ (reference sequence). V gave up 3 bases and J gave up 0 bases, with 6 bases separating them. The method was immunoSEQ multiplex PCR; TCRdb's version includes in-frame clones alone and lacks a portion of them. The sample yields around 34,000 clones, around 85% seen once. This clonotype was obtained from a human donor in good health. The V and J genes are TRBV7-9 and TRBJ2-7; no clear D gene. Sequencing was performed on CD4+ T cells from blood buffy coats. In nucleotides, the CDR3 is TGTGCCAGCAGCTTCGTCGACTCCTACGAGCAGTACTTC. As protein: CASSFVDSYEQYF.